The sequence of this T cell receptor (beta chain) was determined in a study of T-cell memory formation after mild COVID-19. MiXCR was run by TCRdb on the 5' RACE reads, yielding one entry per CDR3 protein. The data hold around 340,000 distinct CDR3 sequences, with around a fifth observed a single time. Germline V gene sequence: CDR1 SQVTM, CDR2 ANQGSEA. Between the trimmed V and J ends, which lost 6 bases and 0 bases, there was a span of 14 bases. The CDR3 runs 14 residues. The specimen sequenced was PBMCs or a T cell subset sorted from them (not recorded which). The rearrangement uses TRBV29-1 and TRBJ1-1; possible D gene TRBD1, 6 bases. The TCR was taken from an adult woman who had mild COVID-19 (a few samples of this study predate the infection). Cell type and time point are not known. In DNA form, the CDR3 reads TGCAGCGTGAGTACTAACAGGGTGAACACTGAAGCTTTCTTT. Its protein is CSVSTNRVNTEAFF.